Listed here are 18 T cell receptor beta chains from one sample, sequenced in a study of cytomegalovirus exposure and HLA in healthy donors. Primers: 60 Vbeta forward and 13 Jbeta reverse. This table comes from immunoSEQ multiplex PCR, and its TCRdb copy is limited to in-frame clones, with some not included. The sample carries fewer than 250,000 clones, about 83% recorded once. Source material: PBMCs. The source of these receptors is a human donor in good health.

Note on this clone: Distinct nucleotide sequences in the sample also encode this CDR3. The chain links TRBV4-1 to TRBJ1-2; 12 bases are shared with TRBD1. CDR1 and CDR2 (germline): MGHRA, YSYEKL. With 0 bases clipped from V and 8 bases from J, the junction kept 13 bases outside the gene matches. This CDR3 region has 18 residues. The CDR3 here is CASSQDLSAGQGAWGYTF. The CDR3 nucleotides read TGCGCCAGCAGCCAAGATTTAAGCGCGGGACAGGGGGCTTGGGGCTACACCTTC.

The rearrangement links TRBV19 to TRBJ2-7; D is perhaps TRBD2 (6 bases). Germline V gene lookup returns CDR1 LNHDA and CDR2 SQIVND (reference sequence). This CDR3 contains 17 residues. V dropped 0 bases and J dropped 2 bases, with 17 bases sitting between them. The CDR3 protein is CASSIDPGRAGPYEQYF. For the CDR3, the DNA is TGTGCCAGTAGTATAGATCCGGGCCGGGCGGGACCCTACGAGCAGTACTTC.

This clone turned up a few times. The chain joins TRBV7-2 to TRBJ1-1, with unresolved D. The ends were cut back, 6 bases at V and 11 bases at J, with 16 bases in the middle. CDR3 size: 12 residues. Germline loops: CDR1 SGHTA, CDR2 FQGNSA. As DNA, the CDR3 is TGTGCCAGCAGTCCTTCTCGGGGAAAGGCTTTCTTT. Translation gives CASSPSRGKAFF.

This sequence joins TRBV7-9 and TRBJ2-1; 8 nucleotides match TRBD1. The CDR3 is 15 residues long. Germline CDR1 is SEHNR and CDR2 is FQNEAQ (reference sequence). V shed 4 bases and J 7 bases; nucleotides not matched to a gene: 9. The chain's CDR3 is CASSSGAGGRNEQFF. CDR3 coding DNA: TGTGCCAGCAGCTCTGGGGCAGGGGGCCGAAATGAGCAGTTCTTC.

This clone was detected a few times. The J gene is TRBJ2-5, the V gene TRBV7-8; 7 bases agree with TRBD2. Unmatched junction bases numbered 5, after V lost 0 bases and J lost 1 base. Germline V gene data show CDR1 as SGHVS and CDR2 as FQNEAQ. CDR3 length: 16 residues. The CDR3 region is CASSLALADTQETQYF. CDR3 bases: TGTGCCAGCAGCTTAGCCCTAGCGGATACCCAAGAGACCCAGTACTTC.

V usage is TRBV6-1 and J usage is TRBJ1-5; perhaps TRBD1 as D (6 bases). This CDR3 comprises 20 residues. V was trimmed by 4 bases and J by 2 bases, leaving 27 bases between them. Looked up from germline, CDR1 is MNHNS and CDR2 is SASEGT. The CDR3 DNA reads as TGTGCCAGCAGTGCAAGGACAGAGTATTTCGCTGTCGTCGGCAATCAGCCCCAGCATTTT. It is translated as CASSARTEYFAVVGNQPQHF.

About this clone itself: Other DNA sequences in the same sample also yield this CDR3. V is TRBV9 and J is TRBJ1-2, with TRBD1 as a possible D gene (6 bases). Germline CDR1 reads SGDLS; CDR2 reads YYNGEE. The CDR3 loop spans 13 amino acids. Trimming cost V 4 bases and J 6 bases, with 13 bases left between them. Here the CDR3 DNA reads TGTGCCAGCAGCCCGGGCCGGGACAATGGCTACACCTTC. Its protein product is CASSPGRDNGYTF.

J is TRBJ2-7 and V is TRBV5-1, with D perhaps TRBD2 (6 bases). The germline CDR1 and CDR2 sequences are SGHRS and YFSETQ. Trimming cost V 0 bases and J 3 bases, with 19 bases left between them. This CDR3 is built from 17 residues. The CDR3 sequence: CASSLEYPRGISYEQYF. CDR3 sequence (DNA): TGCGCCAGCAGCTTGGAATATCCCCGCGGGATAAGCTACGAGCAGTACTTC.

The J gene is TRBJ2-5, the V gene TRBV5-1; D call uncertain. V was clipped by 5 bases and J by 4 bases, with 12 bases between them. The germline gives CDR1 SGHRS, CDR2 YFSETQ. The CDR3 is 13 amino acids. DNA for the CDR3: TGCGCCAGCAGGATTTCCGGGTCAGAGACCCAGTACTTC. Its translation: CASRISGSETQYF. Complete variable domain (other parts from reference TRBV5-1 and TRBJ2-5): KAGVTQTPRYLIKTRGQQVTLSCSPISGHRSVSWYQQTPGQGLQFLFEYFSETQRNKGNFPGRFSGRQFSNSRSEMNVSTLELGDSALYLCASRISGSETQYFGPGTRLLVL.

The chain couples TRBV19 to TRBJ1-5; D remains ambiguous. The CDR3 is made up of 18 amino acids. Trimming removed 3 bases from V and 8 bases from J, with 26 bases in between. CDR1 is LNHDA, CDR2 SQIVND, per germline (reference sequence). The CDR3 nucleotides read TGTGCCAGTAGTATCGACTCCACTGTTATTGGTTCATTCAAGCCCCAGCATTTT. Translation: CASSIDSTVIGSFKPQHF.

The rearrangement uses TRBV30 and TRBJ1-1; D may be TRBD1 (5 bases). CDR1 and CDR2 (germline): GTSNPN, SVGIG (reference sequence). The CDR3 runs 15 residues. Trimming removed 4 bases at V and 1 base at J, with 16 bases between. CDR3 sequence (DNA): TGTGCCTGGATGGGACTCAATCCTGGGAACACTGAAGCTTTCTTT. Protein product: CAWMGLNPGNTEAFF. The whole variable domain, filled in from reference TRBV30 and TRBJ1-1, reads SQTIHQWPATLVQPVGSPLSLECTVEGTSNPNLYWYRQAAGRGLQLLFYSVGIGQISSEVPQNLSASRPQDRQFILSSKKLLLSDSGFYLCAWMGLNPGNTEAFFGQGTRLTVV.

V and J are TRBV7-9 and TRBJ2-1; D is unclear. Germline V gene lookup returns CDR1 SEHNR and CDR2 FQNEAQ (reference sequence). This CDR3 comprises 11 residues. The ends were cut back, 5 bases at V and 7 bases at J, with 6 bases in the middle. CDR3 sequence: CASSPRNEQFF. DNA of the CDR3: TGTGCCAGCAGCCCTAGGAATGAGCAGTTCTTC.

In the case of this clone: Compared with germline, one end of the junction differs, possibly owing to a read error. The chain has TRBV7-7 and TRBJ1-1, with D perhaps TRBD1 (6 bases). CDR1 and CDR2 (germline): SSHAT, FNYEAQ (reference sequence). The CDR3 totals 13 residues. CDR3 nucleotide sequence: TGTGCTAGCAGCCGGGACACGAACACTGAAGCTTTCTTT. Translation: CASSRDTNTEAFF.

The genes are TRBV4-1 and TRBJ1-1, with 7 nucleotides matching TRBD1. Per the germline V gene, CDR1 is MGHRA and CDR2 is YSYEKL. The CDR3 loop spans 16 amino acids. Germline trimming cut 1 base from V and 2 bases from J; bases unmatched to any gene: 7. The CDR3: CASSQGRGQLNTEAFF. CDR3 DNA sequence: TGCGCCAGCAGCCAAGGCCGGGGACAGCTCAACACTGAAGCTTTCTTT.

This chain uses TRBV4-1 with TRBJ1-5; no reliable D call. This CDR3 contains 15 residues. Germline CDR1 is MGHRA and CDR2 is YSYEKL. The V end lost 4 bases, the J end lost 1 base, and 11 bases lay between the germline ends. The CDR3 sequence: CASSPGSGSNQPQHF. The CDR3 region has the DNA TGCGCCAGCAGCCCGGGGTCGGGGAGCAATCAGCCCCAGCATTTT.

The rearrangement uses TRBV7-9 and TRBJ2-3, with 13 bases that match TRBD2. Looked up from germline, CDR1 is SEHNR and CDR2 is FQNEAQ (reference sequence). The CDR3 covers 16 residues. J gave up 5 bases and V 5 bases, and 7 bases lay outside the gene matches. For the CDR3, the DNA is TGTGCCAGCAGCCGGACCGGGACTAGCGGGGTAGATACGCAGTATTTT. Protein product: CASSRTGTSGVDTQYF.

This chain joins TRBV5-1 and TRBJ1-1; D not resolved. V lost 0 bases, J lost 6 bases, and 15 bases lay in between. CDR1 SGHRS and CDR2 YFSETQ come from the germline V gene. The CDR3 totals 15 residues. The CDR3 reads CASSLASPSGAEAFF. The CDR3 coding sequence is TGCGCCAGCAGCTTGGCGTCTCCCTCAGGCGCTGAAGCTTTCTTT.

This chain connects TRBV7-2 to TRBJ1-1, with D unclear. The germline V gene has CDR1 SGHTA and CDR2 FQGNSA. Trimming left V 5 bases short and J 5 bases short, with 12 bases between. CDR3 length equals 13 residues. The CDR3 region is CASSLERRTEAFF. CDR3 DNA sequence: TGTGCCAGCAGCCTGGAGCGGAGAACTGAAGCTTTCTTT. Complete variable domain (other parts from reference TRBV7-2 and TRBJ1-1): GAGVSQSPSNKVTEKGKDVELRCDPISGHTALYWYRQSLGQGLEFLIYFQGNSAPDKSGLPSDRFSAERTGGSVSTLTIQRTQQEDSAVYLCASSLERRTEAFFGQGTRLTVV.